The TCR beta chain described here comes from a study of T-cell reconstitution after alpha-beta-depleted transplantation in children. Regarding the study as a whole: Some patients owed their high day-60 TCRbeta diversity to surviving recipient T cells and thymic progenitors. The main origin of T-cell counts and diversity one year after transplant was newly produced T cells. Reportedly, only several hundred clones from non-depleted graft cells drove alpha-beta T-cell counts at about two months.

Unique molecular identifiers were used to barcode this TCRbeta library. Using its own MiXCR run on the PCR reads, TCRdb lists one record per CDR3 protein. The sample records about 980,000 distinct CDR3 sequences, about 26% being singletons. The V gene lost 5 bases and the J gene lost 3 bases, with 10 bases spanning the gap. CDR1 is MNHEY, CDR2 SMNVEV, per germline (reference sequence). The CDR3 length is 13 residues. To note about this clonotype: The antigen is not known.

This sample comprised PBMCs, mostly from graft donor cells, obtained 360 days after TCRalphabeta/CD19-depleted stem cell transplant. The receptor's source is a boy younger than two who had a stem cell transplant for SCID, so the T cells may come from the graft donor. The rearrangement joins TRBV27 to TRBJ2-5; no firm D call. The CDR3 loop is CASSPWDKETQYF. The DNA for the CDR3 is TGTGCCAGCAGTCCTTGGGATAAAGAGACCCAGTACTTC.